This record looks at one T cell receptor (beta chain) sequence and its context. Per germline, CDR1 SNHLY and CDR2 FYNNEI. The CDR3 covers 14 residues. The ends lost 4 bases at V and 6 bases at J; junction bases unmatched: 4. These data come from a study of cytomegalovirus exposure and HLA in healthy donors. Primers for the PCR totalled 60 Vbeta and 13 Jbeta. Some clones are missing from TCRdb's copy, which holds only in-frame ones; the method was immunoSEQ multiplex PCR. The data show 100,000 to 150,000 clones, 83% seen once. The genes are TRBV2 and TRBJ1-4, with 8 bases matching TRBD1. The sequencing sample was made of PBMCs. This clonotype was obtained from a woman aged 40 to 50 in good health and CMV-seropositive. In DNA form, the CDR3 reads TGTGCCAGCAGTGGGCAGGGGGCATATGAAAAACTGTTTTTT. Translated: CASSGQGAYEKLFF. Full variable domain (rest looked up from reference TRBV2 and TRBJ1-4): EPEVTQTPSHQVTQMGQEVILRCVPISNHLYFYWYRQILGQKVEFLVSFYNNEISEKSEIFDDQFSVERPDGSNFTLKIRSTKLEDSAMYFCASSGQGAYEKLFFGSGTQLSVL.